This T cell receptor beta chain was sequenced during a study of blood T cell repertoires in COVID-19 (dated by TCRdb to 2020 to 2022). Regarding the complete study: Samples from collaborators originated in the United States, Italy and Spain and spanned both the acute and convalescent phases of COVID-19. The prospective study material was composed of cDNA or gDNA derived from T cells, B-cell-depleted T cells, or PBMCs. The dataset comprised deeply sampled blood TCRbeta repertoires from subjects exposed to, actively infected with, or recovered from COVID-19. The repertoires were made available in a free public database intended to serve as a resource for research on the immune response to SARS-CoV-2. The samples were drawn from the first 160 participants of the ongoing ImmuneRACE study and from some 1,300 subjects provided by 6 global collaborators. The sample metadata nearly always contained a de-identified subject ID, COVID-19 status, age in years and sex. HLA class I and class II types, where available, came from metadata supplied by the sample provider rather than from assay-based typing.

From the cysteine through the phenylalanine, the CDR3 covers 11 amino acids. Only the CDR3 part of the read is kept: 33 bases, read in frame from the first base. V is shortened by 6 bases, J by 2 bases, and the region joining them spans 3 bases. Overall study outcomes, separate from this receptor: The quantity of clinical and demographic metadata differed by source and by participant and was supplied without curation.

At one collaborating source in Seattle, patients were enrolled during active infection and were followed longitudinally through the course of disease. Each collaborating institution followed its own protocols to collect whole blood in K2EDTA tubes. For TCRbeta analysis, collaborators shipped samples as frozen whole blood, isolated PBMCs, or DNA extracted from either of those sample types. Comment on this clone: No cognate antigen has been identified for it. Qualities for individual bases were not recorded, and no much larger clone is one base off.

TCRbeta CDR3 regions were amplified from genomic DNA by means of the immunoSEQ Assay, a bias-controlled multiplex PCR. Regarding the original processing steps: The number of nucleated cells in each sample was estimated by amplification of reference gene primers within the assay. To quantify the absolute abundance of each unique TCRbeta CDR3 rearrangement, sequence reads were collapsed and filtered. For each sample, productive Simpson clonality was calculated as the square root of Simpson's diversity index across productive rearrangements. The table was pulled from immuneACCESS by TCRdb, which kept in-frame rearrangements only. Such tables lose some clones; where checked, under half of the loss comes from unresolved V genes, and the rest has no known cause. The DNA was the basis for D and trimming; V, J and clone size are from that table. The sample table lists under 250,000 clones, about 88% of them with a count of one. Together, the top ten hold roughly a sixth of the sample.

The chain uses TRBV12-3 or TRBV12-4 and TRBJ2-3; the D gene identity is not certain. The origin of this receptor is a man between 45 and 60 years old with COVID-19, enrolled during active disease. The sample was peripheral blood. The CDR3 protein sequence reads: CASSYTDTQYF. The nucleotide sequence reads as follows: TGTGCCAGCAGCTACACAGATACGCAGTATTTT.